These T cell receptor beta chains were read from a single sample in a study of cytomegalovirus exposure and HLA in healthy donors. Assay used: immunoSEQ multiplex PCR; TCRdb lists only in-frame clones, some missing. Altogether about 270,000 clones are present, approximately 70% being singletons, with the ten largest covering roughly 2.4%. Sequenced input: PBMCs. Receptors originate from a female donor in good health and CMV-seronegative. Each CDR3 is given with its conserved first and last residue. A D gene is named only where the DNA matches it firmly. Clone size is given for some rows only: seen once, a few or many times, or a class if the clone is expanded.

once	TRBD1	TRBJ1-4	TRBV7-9	TGTGCCAGCAGCCAACCGGGACAGAATGAAAAACTGTTTTTT	CASSQPGQNEKLFF
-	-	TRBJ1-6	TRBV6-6	TGTGCCAGCAGTCAGATAGGTCCCAGGGAGGGCTCACCCCTCCACTTT	CASSQIGPREGSPLHF
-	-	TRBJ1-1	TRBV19	TGTGCCAGTAGTATGGGCGCAGGGTTTGAAGCTTTCTTT	CASSMGAGFEAFF
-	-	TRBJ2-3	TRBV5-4	TGTGCCAGCAGCGAAACATCAGATACGCAGTATTTT	CASSETSDTQYF
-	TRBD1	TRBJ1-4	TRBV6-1	TGTGCCAGCAGTGAAGGGACAGGTCCCGAAAAACTGTTTTTT	CASSEGTGPEKLFF
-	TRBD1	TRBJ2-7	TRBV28	TGTGCCAGCAGCCCTGTAGGGACAGGGCTTTTTTACGAGCAGTACTTC	CASSPVGTGLFYEQYF
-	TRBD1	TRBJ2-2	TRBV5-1	TGCGCCAGCAGCTTGGTAGGACAGGCGAACACCGGGGAGCTGTTTTTT	CASSLVGQANTGELFF
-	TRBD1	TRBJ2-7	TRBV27	TGTGCCACCTGGACAGGGACACACGAGCAGTACTTC	CATWTGTHEQYF
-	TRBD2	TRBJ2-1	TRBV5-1	TGCGCCAGCAGCTTGGTGCCTAGCGGGAACTACAATGAGCAGTTCTTC	CASSLVPSGNYNEQFF
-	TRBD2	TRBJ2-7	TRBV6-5	TGTGCCAGCAGTGGGACTAGCGGGAGTCGGGAGCAGTACTTC	CASSGTSGSREQYF
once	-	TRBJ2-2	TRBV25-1	TGTGCCAGCTCAGGTCCAACGAACACCGGGGAGCTGTTTTTT	CASSGPTNTGELFF
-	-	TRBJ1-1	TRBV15	TGTGCCACCAGCAGACGCGACAGTCTAGGTACTGAAGCTTTCTTT	CATSRRDSLGTEAFF
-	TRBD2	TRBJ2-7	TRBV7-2	TGTGCCAGCAGCCTCCCCGCTAGCGGGAGTTACTTCTACGAGCAGTACTTC	CASSLPASGSYFYEQYF
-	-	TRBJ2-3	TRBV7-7	TGTGCTAGCAGCTTTAGCTCCACAGATACGCAGTATTTT	CASSFSSTDTQYF
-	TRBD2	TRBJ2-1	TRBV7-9	TGTGCCAGCAGCCCACCTAGCGGGAGCTCCTACAATGAGCAGTTCTTC	CASSPPSGSSYNEQFF
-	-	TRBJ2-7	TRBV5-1	TGCGCCAGCAGCTTGGAGGGGGACCTGAATTACGAGCAGTACTTC	CASSLEGDLNYEQYF
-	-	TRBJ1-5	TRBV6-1	TGTGCCAGCCGTAATGTCGGGTATCAGCCCCAGCATTTT	CASRNVGYQPQHF
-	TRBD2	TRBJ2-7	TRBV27	TGTGCCAGCAGTACCGCGGGAGGCCTGTACGAGCAGTACTTC	CASSTAGGLYEQYF
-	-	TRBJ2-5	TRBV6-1	TGTGCCAGCAGTGTGGCCTCTCAGGAGACCCAGTACTTC	CASSVASQETQYF
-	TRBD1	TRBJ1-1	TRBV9	TGTGCCAGCAGCGTAGGAGGGGGCAATCGGGACACTGAAGCTTTCTTT	CASSVGGGNRDTEAFF
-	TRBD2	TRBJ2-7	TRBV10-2	TGCGCCAGCAGATACGAAGCGGGAGTTCCCTACGAGCAGTACTTC	CASRYEAGVPYEQYF
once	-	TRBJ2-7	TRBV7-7	TGTGCCAGCAGTCCTGGGGGAGGCTCCTACGAGCAGTACTTC	CASSPGGGSYEQYF
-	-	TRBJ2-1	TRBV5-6	TGTGCCAGCAGCCTGGCTAGTTCGAATGAGCAGTTCTTC	CASSLASSNEQFF
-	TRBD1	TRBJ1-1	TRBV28	TGTGCCAGCAGCAGGGGGCTCAGTACTGAAGCTTTCTTT	CASSRGLSTEAFF
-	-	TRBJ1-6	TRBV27	TGTGCCAGCAGTACTTACAGGGACCATAATTCACCCCTCCACTTT	CASSTYRDHNSPLHF
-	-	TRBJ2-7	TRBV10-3	TGTGCCATCAGTGAGCCTGGCAGGGGAAGTTCCTACGAGCAGTACTTC	CAISEPGRGSSYEQYF